This T cell receptor beta chain was found in a study of yellow fever vaccine responses in identical twins. In its sample, this clonotype is medium-sized. Antigen unknown. Whole-study results and caveats: Twins reportedly mounted vaccine T cell responses that seemed partly convergent, partly personalized.

Germline V gives CDR1 WNHNN, CDR2 SYGVQD (reference sequence). V gave up 6 bases and J gave up 6 bases, with 14 bases separating them. CDR3 size: 14 residues. One entry per CDR3 protein, called by TCRdb with MiXCR from the RT-PCR reads. The data show 2,000 to 2,500 distinct CDR3 sequences, 7% to 9.5% seen once. The source material was T cells from blood (PBMCs), unsorted or a sorted subset (not recorded which), sampled approximately 25 months after vaccination. The chain uses TRBV10-1 and TRBJ2-2; D possibly corresponds to TRBD2 (6 bases). This sequence originates from a young woman who received the yellow fever vaccine. This CDR3 reads CASSDVLAAGELFF. In DNA form, the CDR3 reads TGCGCCAGCAGCGACGTCTTAGCGGCCGGGGAGCTGTTTTTT.